This is a list of T cell receptor beta chains from one sample in a study of patients and donors after allogeneic stem cell transplantation. TCRdb reprocessed the RT-PCR reads with MiXCR, giving one entry per CDR3 protein. The table includes 70,000 or so distinct CDR3 sequences, less than 30% detected once. Source material: blood, either unsorted or a sorted T cell fraction (not recorded which). The source is a human donor who was either an allogeneic HSCT recipient or a stem cell or donor lymphocyte infusion donor (not recorded which). It is not recorded whose cells these are; they may come from a transplant donor. The CDR3 runs from the conserved cysteine through the conserved F or W. Each record gives: clone size, D gene, J gene, V gene, CDR3 DNA, CDR3 protein. The D gene is left open where the match is weak. Expanded clones get a size class; other rows say once, few or many, or leave the size out.

few	NA	TRBJ2-1	TRBV5-1	TGCGCCAGCAGCATTGAAGGACAGACAAGGGTCCACAATGAGCAGTTCTTC	CASSIEGQTRVHNEQFF
NA	NA	TRBJ2-7	TRBV10-3	TGTGCCATCAGTGAGCCACAGACTACGGCAGGGGCGTTATACGAGCAGTACTTC	CAISEPQTTAGALYEQYF
NA	NA	TRBJ1-5	TRBV5-1	TGCGCCAGCAGCGCGGGACAAGAGGGTCAGCCCCAGCATTTT	CASSAGQEGQPQHF
few	NA	TRBJ1-2	TRBV19	TGTGCCAGTAGCGTACGGGGGAGGGATGGCTACACCTTC	CASSVRGRDGYTF
many	NA	TRBJ1-1	TRBV5-1	TGCGCCAGCAGATTCGAGTGGGTGGACACTGAAGCTTTCTTT	CASRFEWVDTEAFF
NA	TRBD1	TRBJ2-7	TRBV4-3	TGCGCCAGCAGCCAAGATTGGGGACAGCCCTACGAGCAGTACTTC	CASSQDWGQPYEQYF
NA	NA	TRBJ2-2	TRBV7-3	TGTGCCAGCAGCTCGCAGGGTGTAACCGGGGAGCTGTTTTTT	CASSSQGVTGELFF
NA	NA	TRBJ2-2	TRBV21-1	TGTGCCAGCAGCACCTTAAGTGGGGTGAACACCGGGGAGCTGTTTTTT	CASSTLSGVNTGELFF
NA	TRBD1	TRBJ2-1	TRBV27	TGTGCCAGCAGCTGGGGACAGGGGTTGAATGAGCAGTTCTTC	CASSWGQGLNEQFF
few	NA	TRBJ2-7	TRBV5-1	TGCGCCAGCAGCTTGCTGATGTCCTACGAGCAGTACTTC	CASSLLMSYEQYF
NA	TRBD1	TRBJ1-2	TRBV5-1	TGCGCCAGCAGCGAAGGACAGGGAGCCTATGGCTACACCTTC	CASSEGQGAYGYTF
NA	NA	TRBJ1-1	TRBV28	TGTGCCAGCAGGGTGGGGTACACTGAAGCTTTCTTT	CASRVGYTEAFF
few	NA	TRBJ1-2	TRBV24-1	TGTGCCACCAGTGATTTGAAGGACGGGAACTATGGCTACACCTTC	CATSDLKDGNYGYTF
medium-sized	TRBD1	TRBJ2-7	TRBV7-9	TGTGCCAGCAGCGCGGGACAGGGAGACTACGAGCAGTACTTC	CASSAGQGDYEQYF
NA	NA	TRBJ1-1	TRBV27	TGTGCCAGCAGTTACTACTTCCCTAACACTGAAGCTTTCTTT	CASSYYFPNTEAFF
few	NA	TRBJ2-7	TRBV12-3/TRBV12-4	TGTGCCAGCAGTTTCCCTCCGACCTACGAGCAGTACTTC	CASSFPPTYEQYF
NA	TRBD1	TRBJ2-7	TRBV12-3/TRBV12-4	TGTGCCAGCAGTTTCCGGACAGGTGGTTACGAGCAGTACTTC	CASSFRTGGYEQYF
few	NA	TRBJ2-3	TRBV20-1	TGCAGTGCTAGGGACCCTGAGGTAGCGGCTACAACAGATACGCAGTATTTT	CSARDPEVAATTDTQYF
NA	NA	TRBJ2-3	TRBV6-6	TGTGCCAGCAGTAATACAGAATCACCTAGCACAGATACGCAGTATTTT	CASSNTESPSTDTQYF
NA	TRBD2	TRBJ2-3	TRBV7-8	TGTGCCAGCAGCTTTAGCGGGGGGGATACGCAGTATTTT	CASSFSGGDTQYF
few	NA	TRBJ1-5	TRBV14	TGTGCCAGCAGCCAAGAGATAGGTGGCAATCAGCCCCAGCATTTT	CASSQEIGGNQPQHF
many	NA	TRBJ1-1	TRBV7-9	TGTGCCAGCAGCTTATCTCTGGTGAACACTGAAGCTTTCTTT	CASSLSLVNTEAFF
NA	NA	TRBJ1-1	TRBV3-1	TGTGCCAGCAGCTGGACAACAGACACTGAAGCTTTCTTT	CASSWTTDTEAFF
NA	NA	TRBJ2-7	TRBV10-3	TGTGCCATCAGATCAATAGGTGACGAGCAGTACTTC	CAIRSIGDEQYF
few	NA	TRBJ1-1	TRBV28	TGTGCCAGCAGCCTGGGGGGGTTTAGGACTGAAGCTTTCTTT	CASSLGGFRTEAFF
NA	NA	TRBJ2-2	TRBV12-3/TRBV12-4	TGTGCCAGCAGTTTCGGGCAGGGGTCCACCGGGGAGCTGTTTTTT	CASSFGQGSTGELFF